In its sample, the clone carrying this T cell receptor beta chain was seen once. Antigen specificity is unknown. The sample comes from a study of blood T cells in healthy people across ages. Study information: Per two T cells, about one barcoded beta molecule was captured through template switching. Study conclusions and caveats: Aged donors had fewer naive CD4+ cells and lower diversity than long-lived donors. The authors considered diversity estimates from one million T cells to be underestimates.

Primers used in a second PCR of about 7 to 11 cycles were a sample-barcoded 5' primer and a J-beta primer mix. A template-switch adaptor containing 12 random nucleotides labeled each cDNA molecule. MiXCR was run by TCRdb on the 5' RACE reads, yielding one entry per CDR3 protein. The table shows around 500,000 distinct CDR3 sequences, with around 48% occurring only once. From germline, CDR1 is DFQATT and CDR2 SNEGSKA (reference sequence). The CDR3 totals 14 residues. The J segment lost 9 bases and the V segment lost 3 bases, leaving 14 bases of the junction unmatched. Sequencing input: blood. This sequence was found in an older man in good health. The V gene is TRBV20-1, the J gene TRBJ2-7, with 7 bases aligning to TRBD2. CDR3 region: CSASEAWEGRSQYF. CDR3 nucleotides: TGCAGTGCTAGTGAGGCTTGGGAGGGGCGCTCGCAGTACTTC.